This T cell receptor (beta chain) stems from a study of T cell responses to AZD1222 COVID-19 vaccine. Whole-study findings and limits: Reportedly, nearly half of unique spike TCRs recognized epitopes outside B.1.351/B.1.1.7 mutations.

The sample holds a few counts of this clone. Its cognate antigen is unknown. Profiling relied on immunoSEQ multiplex PCR, and the TCRdb table lists in-frame clones only, not all of them. The table lists more than 100,000 clones, less than 90% of them singletons. The source is an adult in good health. This specimen was peripheral blood, taken on day 0 of AZD1222 vaccination.

CDR3 protein: CASSVGGNQPQHF. Here the CDR3 DNA reads TGTGCCAGCAGTGTAGGGGGGAATCAGCCCCAGCATTTT. The V gene is TRBV2, the J gene TRBJ1-5, with D maybe TRBD1 (6 bases). V was cut by 4 bases and J by 4 bases, with 8 bases left in between. The CDR3 is made up of 13 amino acids. CDR1 is SNHLY and CDR2 is FYNNEI in the germline V gene.